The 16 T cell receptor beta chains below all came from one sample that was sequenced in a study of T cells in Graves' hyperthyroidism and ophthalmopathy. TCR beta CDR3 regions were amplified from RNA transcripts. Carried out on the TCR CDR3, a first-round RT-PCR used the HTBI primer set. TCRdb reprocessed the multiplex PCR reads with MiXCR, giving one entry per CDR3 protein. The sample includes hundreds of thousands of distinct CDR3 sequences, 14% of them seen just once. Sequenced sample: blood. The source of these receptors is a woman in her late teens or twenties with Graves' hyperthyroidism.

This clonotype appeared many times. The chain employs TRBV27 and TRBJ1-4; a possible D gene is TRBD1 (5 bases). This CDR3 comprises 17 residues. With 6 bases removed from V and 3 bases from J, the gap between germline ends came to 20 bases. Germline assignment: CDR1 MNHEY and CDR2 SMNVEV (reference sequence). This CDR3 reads CASSRRGVAVSNEKLFF. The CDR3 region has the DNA TGTGCCAGCAGCCGCCGAGGGGTCGCAGTCTCTAATGAAAAACTGTTTTTT. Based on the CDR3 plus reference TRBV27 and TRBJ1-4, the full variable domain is EAQVTQNPRYLITVTGKKLTVTCSQNMNHEYMSWYRQDPGLGLRQIYYSMNVEVTDKGDVPEGYKVSRKEKRNFPLILESPSPNQTSLYFCASSRRGVAVSNEKLFFGSGTQLSVL.

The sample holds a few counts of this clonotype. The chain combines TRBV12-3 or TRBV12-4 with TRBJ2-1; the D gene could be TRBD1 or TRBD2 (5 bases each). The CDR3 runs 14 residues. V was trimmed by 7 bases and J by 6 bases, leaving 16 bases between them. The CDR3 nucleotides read TGTGCCAGCACCAATCCGGGACCAGCCAATGAGCAGTTCTTC. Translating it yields CASTNPGPANEQFF.

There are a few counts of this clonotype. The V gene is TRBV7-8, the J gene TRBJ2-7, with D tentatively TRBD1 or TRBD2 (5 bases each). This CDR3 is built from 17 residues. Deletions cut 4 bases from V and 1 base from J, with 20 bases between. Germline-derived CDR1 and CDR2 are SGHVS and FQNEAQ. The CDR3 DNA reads TGTGCCAGCAGCTCCAGTCTCACCGGGACCTGGTCCTACGAGCAGTACTTC. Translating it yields CASSSSLTGTWSYEQYF. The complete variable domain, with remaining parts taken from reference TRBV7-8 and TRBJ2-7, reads GAGVSQSPRYKVAKRGQDVALRCDPISGHVSLFWYQQALGQGPEFLTYFQNEAQLDKSGLPSDRFFAERPEGSVSTLKIQRTQQEDSAVYLCASSSSLTGTWSYEQYFGPGTRLTVT.

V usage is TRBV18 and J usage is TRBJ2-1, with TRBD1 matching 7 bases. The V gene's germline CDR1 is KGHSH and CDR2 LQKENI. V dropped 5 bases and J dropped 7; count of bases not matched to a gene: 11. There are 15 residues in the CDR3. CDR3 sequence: CASSYEQGLKNEQFF. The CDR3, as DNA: TGTGCCAGCTCATATGAACAGGGGCTAAAGAATGAGCAGTTCTTC.

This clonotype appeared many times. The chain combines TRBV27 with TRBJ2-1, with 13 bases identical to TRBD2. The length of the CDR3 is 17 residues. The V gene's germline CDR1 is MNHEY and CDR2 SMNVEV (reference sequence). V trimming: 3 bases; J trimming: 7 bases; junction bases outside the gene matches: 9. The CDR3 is CASSFATSGRIRNEQFF. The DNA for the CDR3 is TGTGCCAGCAGTTTTGCGACTAGCGGGAGGATACGGAATGAGCAGTTCTTC.

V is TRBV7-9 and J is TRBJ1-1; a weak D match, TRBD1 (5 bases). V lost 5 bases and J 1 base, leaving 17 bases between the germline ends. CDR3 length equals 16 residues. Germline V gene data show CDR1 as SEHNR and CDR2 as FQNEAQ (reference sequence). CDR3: CASSLGPPGRNTEAFF. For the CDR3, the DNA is TGTGCCAGCAGCCTCGGGCCACCAGGGAGGAACACTGAAGCTTTCTTT.

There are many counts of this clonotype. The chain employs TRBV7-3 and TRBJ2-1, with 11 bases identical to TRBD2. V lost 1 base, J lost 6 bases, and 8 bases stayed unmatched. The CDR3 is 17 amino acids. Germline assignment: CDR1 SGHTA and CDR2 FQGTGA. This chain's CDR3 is CASSLRSGTSGSNEQFF. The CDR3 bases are TGTGCCAGCAGCTTAAGATCCGGGACTAGCGGTAGCAATGAGCAGTTCTTC.

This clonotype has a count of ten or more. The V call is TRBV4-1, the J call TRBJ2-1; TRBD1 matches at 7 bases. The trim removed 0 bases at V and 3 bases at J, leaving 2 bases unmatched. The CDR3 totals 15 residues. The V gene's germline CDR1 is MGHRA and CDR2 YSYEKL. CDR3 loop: CASSQDGTVYNEQFF. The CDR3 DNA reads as TGCGCCAGCAGCCAAGACGGGACAGTCTACAATGAGCAGTTCTTC.

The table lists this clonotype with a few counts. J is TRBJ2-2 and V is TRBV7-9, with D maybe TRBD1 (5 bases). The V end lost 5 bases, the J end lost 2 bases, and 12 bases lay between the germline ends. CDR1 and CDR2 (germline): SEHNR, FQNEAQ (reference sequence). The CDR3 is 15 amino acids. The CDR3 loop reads CASSQFQGNTGELFF. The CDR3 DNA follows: TGTGCCAGCAGCCAGTTCCAGGGAAACACCGGGGAGCTGTTTTTT.

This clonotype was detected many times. CDR3 nucleotide sequence: TGCAGTGCTAGGGCGGGAGGGGAGACCCAGTACTTC. This encodes CSARAGGETQYF. This chain connects TRBV20-1 to TRBJ2-5, with 9 bases aligning to TRBD2. The V segment lost 3 bases and the J segment 5 bases; nucleotides outside the gene matches: 1. The CDR3 extends over 12 amino acids. Per the germline V gene, CDR1 is DFQATT and CDR2 is SNEGSKA (reference sequence).

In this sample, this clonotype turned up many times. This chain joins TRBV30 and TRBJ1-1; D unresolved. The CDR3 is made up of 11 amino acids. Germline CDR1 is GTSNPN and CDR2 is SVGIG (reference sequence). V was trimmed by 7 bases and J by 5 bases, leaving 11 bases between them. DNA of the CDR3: TGTGCCTCTTCAAAAGTGACTGAAGCTTTCTTT. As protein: CASSKVTEAFF.

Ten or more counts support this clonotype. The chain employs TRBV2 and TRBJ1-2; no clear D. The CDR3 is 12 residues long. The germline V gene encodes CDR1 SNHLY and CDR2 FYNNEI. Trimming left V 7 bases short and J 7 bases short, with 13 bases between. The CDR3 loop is CASKGSSGGYTF. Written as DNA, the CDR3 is TGTGCCAGCAAAGGCAGTTCGGGTGGCTACACCTTC. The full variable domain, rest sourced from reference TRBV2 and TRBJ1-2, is EPEVTQTPSHQVTQMGQEVILRCVPISNHLYFYWYRQILGQKVEFLVSFYNNEISEKSEIFDDQFSVERPDGSNFTLKIRSTKLEDSAMYFCASKGSSGGYTFGSGTRLTVV.

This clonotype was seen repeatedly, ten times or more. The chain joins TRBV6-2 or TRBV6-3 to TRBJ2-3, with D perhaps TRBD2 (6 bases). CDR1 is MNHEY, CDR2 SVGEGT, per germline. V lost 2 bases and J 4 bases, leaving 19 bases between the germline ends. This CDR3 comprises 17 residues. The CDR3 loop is CASSYPLRERLPDTQYF. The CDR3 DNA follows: TGTGCCAGCAGTTACCCTCTTCGGGAGCGGCTCCCAGATACGCAGTATTTT.

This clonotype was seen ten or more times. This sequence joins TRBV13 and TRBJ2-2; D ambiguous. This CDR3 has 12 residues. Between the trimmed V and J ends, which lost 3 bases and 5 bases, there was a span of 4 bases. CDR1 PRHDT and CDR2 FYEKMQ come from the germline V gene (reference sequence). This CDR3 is CASSFRTGELFF. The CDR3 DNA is TGTGCCAGCAGCTTTCGAACCGGGGAGCTGTTTTTT.

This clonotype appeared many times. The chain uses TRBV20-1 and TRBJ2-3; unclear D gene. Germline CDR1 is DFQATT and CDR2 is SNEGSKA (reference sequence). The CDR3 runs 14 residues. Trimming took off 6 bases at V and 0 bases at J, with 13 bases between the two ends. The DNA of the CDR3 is TGCAGTGCCCGTGGACGGATAAGCACAGATACGCAGTATTTT. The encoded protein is CSARGRISTDTQYF.

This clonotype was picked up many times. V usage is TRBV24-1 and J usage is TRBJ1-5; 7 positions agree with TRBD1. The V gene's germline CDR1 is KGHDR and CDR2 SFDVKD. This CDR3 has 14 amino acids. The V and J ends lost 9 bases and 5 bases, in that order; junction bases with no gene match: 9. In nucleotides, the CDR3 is TGTGCCACCCAGACAGGGTTGGGGCATCAGCCCCAGCATTTT. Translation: CATQTGLGHQPQHF.